These 10 T cell receptor beta chains were sequenced from one sample in a study of technical replicates of blood from a handful of donors. Profiling relied on immunoSEQ multiplex PCR, and the TCRdb table lists in-frame clones only, not all of them. The sample records around 60,000 clones, about 91% being singletons. The specimen was PBMCs. The receptors were gathered from a human donor in good health. Some clones in this sample may be carry-over from other donors' samples.

In its sample, this clone was seen once. The chain carries TRBV10-3 and TRBJ2-5; a possible D gene is TRBD2 (6 bases). From germline, CDR1 is ENHRY and CDR2 SYGVKD. The CDR3 totals 16 residues. V lost 3 bases, J lost 5 bases, and 19 bases lay in between. For the CDR3, the DNA is TGTGCCATCAGTGAAGGTAGAGCGGCTGGAGGGGAGACCCAGTACTTC. It specifies CAISEGRAAGGETQYF.

The chain recombines TRBV30 with TRBJ2-7, with a weak D call TRBD1 (5 bases). The CDR3 has 14 residues. Trimming removed 0 bases at V and 2 bases at J, with 11 bases between. Germline CDR1 is GTSNPN and CDR2 is SVGIG (reference sequence). CDR3 bases: TGTGCCTGGAGTGTCAAAGGGGCACCCTACGAGCAGTACTTC. It translates to CAWSVKGAPYEQYF.

The rearrangement links TRBV6-1 to TRBJ1-1; a weak D match, TRBD1 (5 bases). Germline V CDR1 and CDR2: MNHNS, SASEGT. V shed 6 bases and J shed 5 bases, with 16 bases lying between them. The CDR3 has 14 residues. CDR3 region: CASRESGGGTEAFF. CDR3 sequence (DNA): TGTGCCAGCAGAGAGTCCGGGGGTGGTACTGAAGCTTTCTTT.

The chain uses TRBV5-6 and TRBJ2-1; 8 bases match TRBD2. This CDR3 spans 16 amino acids. V gave up 2 bases and J gave up 3 bases; unmatched junction bases: 7. Germline CDR1 is SGHDT and CDR2 is YYEEEE. The CDR3 bases are TGTGCCAGCAGCTTATTAGTGACTAGCGACTACAATGAGCAGTTCTTC. This translates into CASSLLVTSDYNEQFF.

The chain employs TRBV9 and TRBJ1-3, with D hard to call. V was pared by 0 bases and J by 6 bases, with 10 bases between. This CDR3 is built from 14 residues. The germline gives CDR1 SGDLS, CDR2 YYNGEE. The CDR3 protein is CASSVDGALNTIYF. For the CDR3, the DNA is TGTGCCAGCAGCGTAGACGGAGCCCTAAACACCATATATTTT.

This chain's CDR3 is CASGVGGPTPYEQYF. The CDR3 nucleotides are TGTGCCAGCGGGGTGGGGGGGCCCACCCCCTACGAGCAGTACTTC. The chain couples TRBV6-5 to TRBJ2-7; possibly TRBD2 for D (7 bases). The CDR3 runs 15 residues. Germline CDR1 and CDR2: MNHEY and SVGAGI. The germline V and J ends were trimmed by 8 bases and 2 bases, with 19 bases remaining between them.

The chain combines TRBV7-8 with TRBJ2-3; 14 positions match TRBD2. CDR3 length: 16 residues. After removal of 5 bases from V and 0 bases from J, the junction contained 1 base not matched to a gene. Germline CDR1 reads SGHVS; CDR2 reads FQNEAQ. This CDR3 reads CASSRLAGGSTDTQYF. The CDR3 DNA reads as TGTGCCAGCAGCAGACTAGCGGGAGGGAGCACAGATACGCAGTATTTT.

The genes are TRBV19 and TRBJ1-4; TRBD1 matches at 8 bases. The CDR3 extends over 15 amino acids. Germline V gene data show CDR1 as LNHDA and CDR2 as SQIVND (reference sequence). V was pared by 4 bases and J by 7 bases, with 8 bases of the junction left unmatched. The DNA of the CDR3 is TGTGCCAGTAGTACCAGACAGGGGTTCGGTGAAAAACTGTTTTTT. Protein: CASSTRQGFGEKLFF.

This sequence joins TRBV4-3 and TRBJ1-5; D is uncertain. This CDR3 spans 13 amino acids. The ends were cut back, 0 bases at V and 6 bases at J, with 6 bases in the middle. Germline lookup yields CDR1 LGHNA and CDR2 YSLEER. In DNA, the CDR3 is TGCGCCAGCAGCCAAGATGGAGGTCAGCCCCAGCATTTT. Protein product: CASSQDGGQPQHF.

Notes on this clone: Sequence at one end of the junction differs from germline and may be a read error. The chain links TRBV9 to TRBJ2-7, with a weak D call TRBD1 (6 bases). The CDR3 loop spans 10 amino acids. Germline assignment: CDR1 SGDLS and CDR2 YYNGEE. The CDR3 DNA sequence: TGTGCCAGCAGCTTAAACAGGGAGAACTTC. It encodes CASSLNRENF.